Below are 20 T cell receptor beta chains sequenced from a single sample in a study of CD8 T cell repertoires and HIV-1 epitope variants. Antigens for these TCRs are unknown. Clones were read by immunoSEQ multiplex PCR, and TCRdb kept only the in-frame ones, dropping some. The sample holds about 5,000 clones; roughly 69% are singletons and the top ten take roughly 37%. The sample was cultured CD8+ T cells derived from PBMCs. These receptors all stem from a male donor with HIV.

The chain links TRBV6-5 to TRBJ1-2; 7 bases are shared with TRBD1. Germline CDR1 MNHEY, CDR2 SVGAGI. V lost 8 bases and J lost 3; bases outside the gene matches: 6. CDR3 size: 13 residues. The DNA of the CDR3 is TGTGCCAGCTGCACCGGGACAGACTATGGCTACACCTTC. Its translation: CASCTGTDYGYTF.

The chain carries TRBV11-1 and TRBJ2-1; 11 bases fit TRBD2. CDR1 and CDR2 from the germline V gene are SGHAT and FQDESV (reference sequence). V was pared by 2 bases and J by 7 bases, with 7 bases of the junction left unmatched. The CDR3 is 16 residues long. DNA of the CDR3: TGTGCCAGCAGCTTAAGGGGACTAGCGGTCCTAAATGAGCAGTTCTTC. Translation gives CASSLRGLAVLNEQFF.

The chain uses TRBV30 and TRBJ2-2; D unresolved. Germline CDR1 GTSNPN, CDR2 SVGIG (reference sequence). V gave up 1 base and J gave up 0 bases, with 9 bases separating them. The CDR3 totals 15 residues. The chain's CDR3 is CAWSGVQSNTGELFF. CDR3 DNA sequence: TGTGCCTGGAGTGGTGTACAGTCGAACACCGGGGAGCTGTTTTTT.

The chain carries TRBV28 and TRBJ1-2; 7 positions match TRBD1. Germline V gene sequence: CDR1 MDHEN, CDR2 SYDVKM. V was pared by 4 bases and J by 8 bases, with 10 bases of the junction left unmatched. The CDR3 is 14 residues long. The CDR3 loop is CASSWPGGLTGYTF. The CDR3 nucleotides read TGTGCCAGCAGTTGGCCAGGGGGTTTAACCGGCTACACCTTC.

The chain uses TRBV6-5 and TRBJ2-7; D is undetermined. The CDR3 spans 14 residues. The germline gives CDR1 MNHEY, CDR2 SVGAGI. Trimming stripped 5 bases from V and 0 bases from J, with 11 bases between. In nucleotides, the CDR3 is TGTGCCAGCAGTGAAATAGTAAGCTCCTACGAGCAGTACTTC. Amino acid sequence: CASSEIVSSYEQYF.

In this sample, this clone turned up once. The chain employs TRBV28 and TRBJ1-5; the D gene is possibly TRBD1 (5 bases). Per the germline V gene, CDR1 is MDHEN and CDR2 is SYDVKM. The V and J ends lost 6 bases and 5 bases respectively, with 17 bases between them. The CDR3 is 15 amino acids. The DNA for the CDR3 is TGTGCCAGCAGACTGCTCCGGGACTCCTATCAGCCCCAGCATTTT. This gives the protein CASRLLRDSYQPQHF.

This clone turned up a few times. V and J are TRBV30 and TRBJ2-1; TRBD2 is a possible D gene (5 bases). V was clipped by 3 bases and J by 4 bases, with 7 bases between them. The germline gives CDR1 GTSNPN, CDR2 SVGIG (reference sequence). CDR3 length equals 12 residues. CDR3 DNA sequence: TGTGCCTGGAGCGGCGGGTACAATGAGCAGTTCTTC. As protein: CAWSGGYNEQFF.

The chain combines TRBV9 with TRBJ2-3; D perhaps matches TRBD2 (6 bases). CDR3 length equals 15 residues. From germline, CDR1 is SGDLS and CDR2 YYNGEE. Deletions cut 0 bases from V and 5 bases from J, with 13 bases between. CDR3 amino acids: CASSVGDWPGDTQYF. Written as DNA, the CDR3 is TGTGCCAGCAGCGTAGGGGACTGGCCGGGAGATACGCAGTATTTT.

V usage is TRBV6-6 and J usage is TRBJ2-1, with a possible D match to TRBD2 (5 bases). Germline loops: CDR1 MNHNY, CDR2 SVGAGI (reference sequence). Trimming left V 2 bases short and J 7 bases short, with 6 bases between. The CDR3 is made up of 12 amino acids. DNA of the CDR3: TGTGCCAGCAGTTACACGGGGAATGAGCAGTTCTTC. Translation gives CASSYTGNEQFF.

Only one count was recorded for this clone. This rearrangement joins TRBV18 to TRBJ1-1; D gene unclear. The CDR3 covers 14 residues. The germline gives CDR1 KGHSH, CDR2 LQKENI. Trimming removed 0 bases at V and 4 bases at J, with 9 bases between. CDR3 coding DNA: TGTGCCAGCTCACCACCGTCCCCGGCCACTGAAGCTTTCTTT. It yields the protein CASSPPSPATEAFF.

In its sample, this clone was seen a few times. The chain has TRBV27 and TRBJ1-6; D is perhaps TRBD1 (6 bases). This CDR3 has 14 residues. Trimming removed 7 bases from V and 7 bases from J, with 14 bases in between. CDR1 and CDR2 (germline): MNHEY, SMNVEV (reference sequence). This CDR3 reads CASTSGQKNSPLHF. CDR3 sequence (DNA): TGTGCCAGCACCTCCGGACAGAAGAATTCACCCCTCCACTTT.

The J gene is TRBJ2-3, the V gene TRBV9; D unclear. V gave up 4 bases and J gave up 2 bases, with 8 bases separating them. CDR1 is SGDLS, CDR2 YYNGEE, per germline. There are 13 residues in the CDR3. The DNA for the CDR3 is TGTGCCAGCAGCTCCCCCCCCACAGATACGCAGTATTTT. Residues: CASSSPPTDTQYF.

J is TRBJ2-2 and V is TRBV1; no check of the table's D call, TRBD2, against the DNA was made. TRBV1 is marked as a pseudogene. The CDR3 runs to 17 residues. CDR3 region: CTSSQGSGGQDTGELFF. CDR3 DNA sequence: TGCACCAGCAGCCAAGGTTCGGGGGGGCAGGACACCGGGGAGCTGTTTTTT.

The gene calls are TRBV6-1 and TRBJ1-2; D may be TRBD1 (6 bases). Germline V gives CDR1 MNHNS, CDR2 SASEGT. The CDR3 sequence is 15 residues long. V dropped 2 bases and J dropped 2 bases, with 12 bases sitting between them. The CDR3 here is CASSEHRAVNYGYTF. In DNA form, the CDR3 reads TGTGCCAGCAGTGAACACAGGGCGGTAAACTATGGCTACACCTTC.

The chain has TRBV6-5 and TRBJ2-1; TRBD2 matches 8 bases. CDR1 and CDR2 from the germline V gene are MNHEY and SVGAGI. V lost 8 bases to trimming and J lost 7 bases; unmatched junction nucleotides: 7. The CDR3 is 13 amino acids. In DNA form, the CDR3 reads TGTGCCAGCTCAGCGGGAGTTCAAAATGAGCAGTTCTTC. This translates into CASSAGVQNEQFF.

This clone was detected a few times. This sequence joins TRBV2 and TRBJ2-1; 8 bases are a match to TRBD1. Germline values: CDR1 SNHLY, CDR2 FYNNEI. J lost 7 bases, V lost 2 bases, and 13 bases had no gene match. The CDR3 loop spans 17 amino acids. The CDR3 DNA sequence: TGTGCCAGCAGTGAACCCAAGGACAGGGTGGTTGGGAATGAGCAGTTCTTC. Translated, it gives CASSEPKDRVVGNEQFF. Drawing the rest from reference TRBV2 and TRBJ2-1, the complete variable domain is EPEVTQTPSHQVTQMGQEVILRCVPISNHLYFYWYRQILGQKVEFLVSFYNNEISEKSEIFDDQFSVERPDGSNFTLKIRSTKLEDSAMYFCASSEPKDRVVGNEQFFGPGTRLTVL.

This clone was recorded once. The chain carries TRBV28 and TRBJ2-5; 7 bases align to TRBD1. Germline-derived CDR1 and CDR2 are MDHEN and SYDVKM. J lost 1 base, V lost 5 bases, and 7 bases had no gene match. The CDR3 totals 15 residues. CDR3 amino acids: CASSRESGGQETQYF. The CDR3 bases are TGTGCCAGCAGTCGTGAATCAGGGGGCCAAGAGACCCAGTACTTC. Supplemented by reference TRBV28 and TRBJ2-5, the full variable domain reads DVKVTQSSRYLVKRTGEKVFLECVQDMDHENMFWYRQDPGLGLRLIYFSYDVKMKEKGDIPEGYSVSREKKERFSLILESASTNQTSMYLCASSRESGGQETQYFGPGTRLLVL.

The J gene is TRBJ2-1, the V gene TRBV5-4, with 8 bases lining up with TRBD2. Trimming removed 3 bases from V and 9 bases from J; junction bases left unmatched: 14. CDR1 is SGHNT, CDR2 YYREEE, per germline (reference sequence). The length of the CDR3 is 16 residues. The CDR3 spells CASSWGSSGSGTEQFF. CDR3 nucleotide sequence: TGTGCCAGCAGCTGGGGGTCCAGCGGGAGTGGTACTGAGCAGTTCTTC.

The rearrangement uses TRBV19 and TRBJ2-1; a possible D gene is TRBD2 (6 bases). CDR1 is LNHDA and CDR2 is SQIVND in the germline V gene (reference sequence). V was shortened by 1 base and J by 2 bases, with 12 bases between the two germline ends. This CDR3 has 16 amino acids. Written as DNA, the CDR3 is TGTGCCAGTAGTATAGGATGGGGGGTCGCCTACAATGAGCAGTTCTTC. Translation gives CASSIGWGVAYNEQFF.

This chain joins TRBV18 and TRBJ1-2, with 8 bases aligning to TRBD1. The CDR3 contains 17 residues. Germline loops: CDR1 KGHSH, CDR2 LQKENI. Germline trimming cut 0 bases from V and 4 bases from J; bases unmatched to any gene: 10. CDR3: CASSPPNRQGTGYGYTF. DNA for the CDR3: TGTGCCAGCTCACCACCAAATAGACAGGGGACCGGCTATGGCTACACCTTC.